Only a few counts were recorded for the clone carrying this T cell receptor (beta chain). Antigen unknown. The sample originates from a study of identical twins. Study-level findings and limits: Reduced insertions were recorded for abundant cord blood beta clonotypes, with no such pattern in memory repertoires. Beta out-of-frame sequences showed weaker excess twin sharing.

Template switching added a universal primer site; cDNA carried unique molecular identifiers. TCRdb re-called the 5' RACE reads with MiXCR, one entry per CDR3 protein. This table holds roughly 700,000 distinct CDR3 sequences, around 8.6% found once. V gave up 8 bases and J gave up 6 bases, with 20 bases separating them. This CDR3 has 15 amino acids. The same specimen was also included in a second study, on yellow fever vaccine responses in identical twins.

This sequence was found in a woman between 18 and 29 years old in good health. This chain links TRBV12-3 or TRBV12-4 with TRBJ2-1; tentatively, D is TRBD2 (5 bases). Sequenced: PBMCs. The CDR3 sequence: CASLPEVEMGNEQFF. The CDR3 coding sequence is TGTGCCAGCCTCCCGGAGGTCGAGATGGGCAATGAGCAGTTCTTC.